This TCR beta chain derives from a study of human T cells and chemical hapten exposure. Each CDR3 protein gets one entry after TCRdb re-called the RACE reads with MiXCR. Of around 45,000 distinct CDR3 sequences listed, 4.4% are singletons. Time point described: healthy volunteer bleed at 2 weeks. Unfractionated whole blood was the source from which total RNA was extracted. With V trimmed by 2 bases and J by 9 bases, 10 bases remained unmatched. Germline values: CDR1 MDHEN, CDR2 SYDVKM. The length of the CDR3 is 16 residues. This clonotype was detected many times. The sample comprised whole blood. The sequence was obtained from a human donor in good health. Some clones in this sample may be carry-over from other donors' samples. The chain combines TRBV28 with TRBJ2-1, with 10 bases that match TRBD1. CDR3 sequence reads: CASSLASTGGFFEQFF. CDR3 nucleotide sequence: TGTGCCAGCAGTTTAGCGTCGACAGGGGGCTTTTTTGAGCAGTTCTTC.